A selection of T cell receptor beta chains follows, all from one sample in a study of blood T cells in healthy people across ages. TCRdb called the 5' RACE reads again in MiXCR, with one record for every CDR3 protein. The repertoire consists of around 780,000 distinct CDR3 sequences, with just over 55% occurring once and the leading ten covering around 24%. Specimen: blood. These receptors came from a man between 40 and 49 years old in good health. CDR3s include the opening cysteine and the closing phenylalanine or tryptophan. The D gene is left open where the match is weak. The listing skips clone size in some rows; elsewhere it reads once, few, many or a size class.

.	TRBV12-3/TRBV12-4	few	TRBJ1-5	TGTGCCAGCAGTTCGCAGGGTGGTCAGCCCCAGCATTTT	CASSSQGGQPQHF
.	TRBV13	.	TRBJ2-5	TGTGCCAGCAGCTTCAAGGGCATAGGGACCCAGTACTTC	CASSFKGIGTQYF
.	TRBV12-3/TRBV12-4	.	TRBJ2-2	TGTGCCAGCAGCCCCGATTCGAACACCGGGGAGCTGTTTTTT	CASSPDSNTGELFF
.	TRBV7-2	few	TRBJ1-5	TGTGCCAGCAGCTTAGGGAGGCAGGCCAATCAGCCCCAGCATTTT	CASSLGRQANQPQHF
TRBD1	TRBV28	.	TRBJ1-1	TGTGCCAGCAGTTTTATGGACAGGGTGAACACTGAAGCTTTCTTT	CASSFMDRVNTEAFF
.	TRBV7-2	.	TRBJ2-3	TGTGCCAGCAGCTTTCAGGCTACTAGCACAGATACGCAGTATTTT	CASSFQATSTDTQYF
TRBD1	TRBV2	.	TRBJ1-4	TGTGCCACCCAGGGGGACAGATCTAATGAAAAACTGTTTTTT	CATQGDRSNEKLFF
TRBD2	TRBV7-2	few	TRBJ2-3	TGTGCCAGCAGCTTAGCCGGGGGGGCCAACTCAGATACGCAGTATTTT	CASSLAGGANSDTQYF
.	TRBV6-2/TRBV6-3	few	TRBJ2-7	TGTGCCAGCAGTTACTCGACCGAGCAGTACTTC	CASSYSTEQYF
.	TRBV20-1	.	TRBJ2-3	TGCAGTGCCCAGAGGGGTACAGATACGCAGTATTTT	CSAQRGTDTQYF
TRBD1	TRBV7-8	once	TRBJ2-3	TGTGCCAGCAGCTCCCTCGACAGGGCGGTAGATACGCAGTATTTT	CASSSLDRAVDTQYF
.	TRBV4-1	few	TRBJ1-5	TGCGCCAGCAGCCACGACCGCAATCAGCCCCAGCATTTT	CASSHDRNQPQHF
TRBD1	TRBV7-9	.	TRBJ1-2	TGTGCCAGCAGCACCCCGGGACAGGGGAACTATGGCTACACCTTC	CASSTPGQGNYGYTF
.	TRBV10-3	.	TRBJ1-2	TGTGCCATCAGTGAGTCTGGGGTTCATGGCTACACCTTC	CAISESGVHGYTF
TRBD2	TRBV3-1	few	TRBJ2-3	TGTGCCAGCAGCCACGCGGGAGGGTCCATCACAGATACGCAGTATTTT	CASSHAGGSITDTQYF
.	TRBV18	.	TRBJ2-5	TGTGCCAGCTCTGATGCCGGGACCCAAGAGACCCAGTACTTC	CASSDAGTQETQYF
.	TRBV12-3/TRBV12-4	few	TRBJ2-3	TGTGCCAGCAGGATGCGTGCGTTGGGGGACACGCAGTATTTT	CASRMRALGDTQYF
.	TRBV20-1	few	TRBJ1-4	TGCAGTGCTAGGGCCTACCTAAGGCGTAGGGATGAAAAACTGTTTTTT	CSARAYLRRRDEKLFF
.	TRBV5-1	.	TRBJ1-5	TGCGCCAGCAGCTTTGGCGGAGGGGATCAGCCCCAGCATTTT	CASSFGGGDQPQHF
TRBD1	TRBV29-1	.	TRBJ2-7	TGCAGCGTTGGACCGGGACAGGGTCTATACGAGCAGTACTTC	CSVGPGQGLYEQYF
TRBD2	TRBV7-2	once	TRBJ2-7	TGTGCCAGCAGCTTAGCGTTGAGGCGGGAGGGTCACGAGCAGTACTTC	CASSLALRREGHEQYF
TRBD1	TRBV19	many	TRBJ2-4	TGTGCCAGTAGTATAGCGGGACAGCGGTTAGCCAAAAACATTCAGTACTTC	CASSIAGQRLAKNIQYF
TRBD1	TRBV9	.	TRBJ2-3	TGTGCCAGCAGCCGGGACAGTAATACCGGAGATACGCAGTATTTT	CASSRDSNTGDTQYF
.	TRBV6-2/TRBV6-3	.	TRBJ2-1	TGTGCCTGCCTAAACGGGGACGGTCTCGCGACCTCCTACAATGAGCAGTTCTTC	CACLNGDGLATSYNEQFF
TRBD1	TRBV7-2	.	TRBJ1-1	TGTGCCAGCAGCTTAGTAGGGACAGGGGGCAAGGTAGCTTTCTTT	CASSLVGTGGKVAFF
.	TRBV29-1	once	TRBJ2-6	TGCAGCGTTGAAGAGGGATGGGACTCAGGAATCTCTGGGGCCAACGTCCTGACTTTC	CSVEEGWDSGISGANVLTF
.	TRBV6-5	.	TRBJ1-6	TGTGCCAGCAGTCCTAACAGGGATTCACCCCTCCACTTT	CASSPNRDSPLHF
.	TRBV28	.	TRBJ2-7	TGTGCCAGCAGTTTAAATACCAACGAGCAGTACTTC	CASSLNTNEQYF
TRBD2	TRBV12-3/TRBV12-4	few	TRBJ2-5	TGTGCCAGCAGTCCCTGGACTAGCGGGTCTCGGGAAGAGACCCAGTACTTC	CASSPWTSGSREETQYF
.	TRBV6-1	.	TRBJ2-1	TGTGCCAGCAGAGGACTTAACCATGAGCAGTTCTTC	CASRGLNHEQFF
.	TRBV24-1	.	TRBJ2-1	TGTGCCACCAGGGGATTAGGTGAGCAGTTCTTC	CATRGLGEQFF
.	TRBV27	.	TRBJ2-5	TGTGCCAGCAGAACCGATCGAGAAGAGACCCAGTACTTC	CASRTDREETQYF
TRBD1	TRBV28	.	TRBJ2-7	TGTGCCAGCAGTCGAATCCTTGGGACAGGGGGTTCCGAGCAGTACTTC	CASSRILGTGGSEQYF
TRBD2	TRBV11-2	.	TRBJ2-1	TGTGCCACGATGGCGGGAGGGTTGTACAATGAGCAGTTCTTC	CATMAGGLYNEQFF
TRBD1	TRBV6-5	.	TRBJ1-1	TGTGCCAGCAGGGATTGGACAGGGAACACTGAAGCTTTCTTT	CASRDWTGNTEAFF
TRBD1	TRBV5-6	.	TRBJ2-5	TGTGCCAGCAGCTTGGCCCGGACAGGGGGCGCTGAGACCCAGTACTTC	CASSLARTGGAETQYF
.	TRBV12-3/TRBV12-4	.	TRBJ1-4	TGTGCCAGCAGTTTAGGGCAGACAACGATTAATGAAAAACTGTTTTTT	CASSLGQTTINEKLFF
.	TRBV20-1	.	TRBJ1-2	TGCAGTGCTAGAGATCGGCAAGGGGATGGCGGTGGCTACACCTTC	CSARDRQGDGGGYTF
TRBD1	TRBV9	.	TRBJ1-5	TGTGCCAGCGGCAGGGGAGGGGGCGATCAGCCCCAGCATTTT	CASGRGGGDQPQHF
.	TRBV12-3/TRBV12-4	few	TRBJ2-1	TGTGCCAGCAGTTTGTCCGGGCCTCCGTTCTTC	CASSLSGPPFF